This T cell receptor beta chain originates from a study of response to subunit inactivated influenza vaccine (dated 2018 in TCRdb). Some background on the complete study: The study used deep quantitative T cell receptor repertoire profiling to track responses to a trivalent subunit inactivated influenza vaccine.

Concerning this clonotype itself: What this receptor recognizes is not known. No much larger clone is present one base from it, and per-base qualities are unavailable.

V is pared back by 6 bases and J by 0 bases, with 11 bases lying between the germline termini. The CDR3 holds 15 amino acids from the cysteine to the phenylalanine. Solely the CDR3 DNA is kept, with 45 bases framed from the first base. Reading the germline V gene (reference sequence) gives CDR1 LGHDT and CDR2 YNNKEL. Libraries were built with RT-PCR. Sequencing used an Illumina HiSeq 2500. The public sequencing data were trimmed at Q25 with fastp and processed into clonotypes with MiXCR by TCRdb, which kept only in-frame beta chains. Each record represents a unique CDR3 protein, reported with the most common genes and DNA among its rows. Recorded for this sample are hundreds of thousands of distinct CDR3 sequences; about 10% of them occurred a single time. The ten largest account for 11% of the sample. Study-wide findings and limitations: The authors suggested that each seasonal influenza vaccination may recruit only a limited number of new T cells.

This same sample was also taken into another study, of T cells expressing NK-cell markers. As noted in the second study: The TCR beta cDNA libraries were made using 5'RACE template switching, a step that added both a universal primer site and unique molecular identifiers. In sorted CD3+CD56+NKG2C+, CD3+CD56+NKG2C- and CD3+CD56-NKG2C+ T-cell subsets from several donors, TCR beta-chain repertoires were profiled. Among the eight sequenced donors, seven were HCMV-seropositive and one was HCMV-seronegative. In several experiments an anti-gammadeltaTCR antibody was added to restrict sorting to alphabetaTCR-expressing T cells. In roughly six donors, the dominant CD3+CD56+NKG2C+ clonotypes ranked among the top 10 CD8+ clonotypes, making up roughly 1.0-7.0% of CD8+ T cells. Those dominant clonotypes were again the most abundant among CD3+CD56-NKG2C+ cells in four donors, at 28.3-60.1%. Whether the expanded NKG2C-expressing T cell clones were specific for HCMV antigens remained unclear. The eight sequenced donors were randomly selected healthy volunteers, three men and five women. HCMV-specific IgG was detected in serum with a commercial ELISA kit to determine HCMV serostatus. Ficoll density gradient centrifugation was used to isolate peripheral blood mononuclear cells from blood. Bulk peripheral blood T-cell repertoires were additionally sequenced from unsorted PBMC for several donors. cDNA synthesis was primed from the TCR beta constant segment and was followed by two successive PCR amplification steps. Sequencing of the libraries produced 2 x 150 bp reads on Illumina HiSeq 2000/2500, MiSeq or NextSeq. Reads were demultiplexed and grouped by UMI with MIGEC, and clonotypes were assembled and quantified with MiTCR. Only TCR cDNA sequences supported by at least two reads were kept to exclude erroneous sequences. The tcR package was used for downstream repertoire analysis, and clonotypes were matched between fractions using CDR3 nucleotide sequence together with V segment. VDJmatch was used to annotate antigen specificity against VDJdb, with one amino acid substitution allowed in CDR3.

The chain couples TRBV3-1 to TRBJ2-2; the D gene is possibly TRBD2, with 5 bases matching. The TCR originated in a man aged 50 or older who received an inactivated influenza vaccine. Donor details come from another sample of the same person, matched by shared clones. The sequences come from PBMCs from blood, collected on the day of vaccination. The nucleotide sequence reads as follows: TGTGCCAGCAGACAGTTAGCGTCGAACACCGGGGAGCTGTTTTTT. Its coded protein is CASRQLASNTGELFF.